The subject of this entry is one TCR beta chain. Participants' own reports of clinical history determined their cohort assignment. Trimming removed 4 bases from V and 4 bases from J, with 13 bases in between. In germline, CDR1 is KGHDR, CDR2 SFDVKD. This CDR3 region has 15 residues. Profiled with immunoSEQ multiplex PCR; TCRdb holds only in-frame clones, not every one. The table lists approximately 300,000 clones, roughly 90% of them singletons, with approximately 17% in the top ten. The data are from a study of blood T cell repertoires in COVID-19. Sequenced sample: PBMCs or T cells enriched from blood (not recorded which). This receptor was identified in a woman aged 25 to 39 who had recovered from COVID-19. The chain has TRBV24-1 and TRBJ2-1; possible D gene TRBD1, 5 bases. The CDR3 here is CATSDEDSPYNEQFF. The CDR3 coding sequence is TGTGCCACCAGTGACGAAGACAGTCCGTACAATGAGCAGTTCTTC.